This TCR beta chain originates from a study of response to subunit inactivated influenza vaccine. Findings and caveats of the study: New T cells are recruited in small numbers by each seasonal influenza vaccination, according to the authors' suggestion.

The CDR3 has 14 residues. In germline, CDR1 is MDHEN, CDR2 SYDVKM. The V end was cut by 7 bases, the J end by 1 base, with 13 bases between. TCRdb reanalysed the RT-PCR reads using MiXCR and keeps one entry per CDR3 protein. The table has hundreds of thousands of distinct CDR3 sequences, approximately 15% seen once. On this clonotype itself: Its antigen is unknown.

Sequencing was performed on PBMCs from blood, taken about 14 days before vaccination. The V call is TRBV28, the J call TRBJ1-1; D may be TRBD1 (5 bases). This receptor was obtained from a man over 45 who received an inactivated influenza vaccine. The CDR3 loop reads CASKPGTQNTEAFF. The CDR3 DNA reads as TGTGCCAGCAAGCCAGGGACCCAGAACACTGAAGCTTTCTTT. The variable domain in full, completed from reference TRBV28 and TRBJ1-1, reads DVKVTQSSRYLVKRTGEKVFLECVQDMDHENMFWYRQDPGLGLRLIYFSYDVKMKEKGDIPEGYSVSREKKERFSLILESASTNQTSMYLCASKPGTQNTEAFFGQGTRLTVV.